This is a list of T cell receptor beta chains from one sample in a study of cytomegalovirus exposure and HLA in healthy donors. Produced via immunoSEQ multiplex PCR; TCRdb's table is partial and in-frame only. The sample consists of fewer than 250,000 clones, about 80% of them appearing once. The material sequenced was PBMCs. Every receptor here comes from a girl aged 10 to 17 in good health and CMV-seronegative. The CDR3 runs from the conserved cysteine through the conserved F or W. The D gene is left open where the match is weak. Expanded clones are given a class, and other clones once, few, many or no size at all.

J,V,size,D,CDR3,DNA
TRBJ2-5,TRBV2,once,.,CASKVGGGSEETQYF,TGTGCCAGCAAGGTGGGCGGGGGCTCCGAAGAGACCCAGTACTTC
TRBJ2-3,TRBV6-1,.,.,CASRETQGQFSDTQYF,TGTGCCAGCAGGGAAACACAGGGTCAGTTTTCAGATACGCAGTATTTT
TRBJ1-1,TRBV5-6,once,TRBD1,CASSLGDRARTEAFF,TGTGCCAGCAGCTTGGGGGACAGGGCACGCACTGAAGCTTTCTTT
TRBJ2-7,TRBV28,.,TRBD1,CASSRDRGSLSSYEQYF,TGTGCCAGCAGCCGGGACAGGGGGTCCTTGAGCTCCTACGAGCAGTACTTC
TRBJ2-3,TRBV7-3,.,.,CASSPGIWDTQYF,TGTGCCAGCAGCCCAGGAATTTGGGATACGCAGTATTTT
TRBJ1-2,TRBV27,.,.,CASRFWASEGGYTF,TGTGCCAGCAGATTTTGGGCCTCCGAGGGTGGCTACACCTTC
TRBJ1-6,TRBV2,few,.,CASRGGTASSYNSPLHF,TGTGCCAGCAGGGGGGGGACGGCGAGCTCCTATAATTCACCCCTCCACTTT
TRBJ1-2,TRBV9,.,.,CASSAINSYGYTF,TGTGCCAGCAGCGCCATCAACTCCTATGGCTACACCTTC
TRBJ2-7,TRBV7-9,.,.,CASSGGGSVDEQYF,TGTGCCAGCAGCGGGGGCGGGAGTGTAGACGAGCAGTACTTC
TRBJ2-7,TRBV7-6,.,TRBD1,CASSREDRGGYEQYF,TGTGCCAGCAGCCGTGAGGACAGGGGAGGCTACGAGCAGTACTTC
TRBJ1-1,TRBV6-5,.,TRBD1,CASSYLRGDMNTEAFF,TGTGCCAGCAGTTACCTCAGGGGGGATATGAACACTGAAGCTTTCTTT
TRBJ1-2,TRBV27,.,TRBD1,CASGRQGHRGYTF,TGTGCCAGCGGTAGACAGGGCCATAGAGGCTACACCTTC
TRBJ2-5,TRBV28,few,TRBD2,CASSLPGLAQETQYF,TGTGCCAGCAGTTTACCGGGACTAGCCCAAGAGACCCAGTACTTC
TRBJ2-2,TRBV9,.,TRBD2,CASSVSMTSGVTNTGELFF,TGTGCCAGCAGCGTTTCAATGACTAGCGGCGTAACGAACACCGGGGAGCTGTTTTTT
TRBJ1-5,TRBV2,.,.,CASSEPGGESNQPQHF,TGTGCCAGCAGTGAACCGGGAGGGGAGAGCAATCAGCCCCAGCATTTT
TRBJ1-2,TRBV19,.,.,CASSIVGTKTGGYTF,TGTGCCAGTAGTATTGTTGGGACAAAAACAGGGGGCTACACCTTC
TRBJ1-1,TRBV6-4,.,.,CASSGKGSEAFF,TGTGCCAGCAGTGGGAAGGGGTCTGAAGCTTTCTTT
TRBJ2-1,TRBV30,.,TRBD1,CAWSQGARGYEQFF,TGTGCCTGGAGTCAGGGGGCGCGAGGTTATGAGCAGTTCTTC
TRBJ1-4,TRBV30,.,.,CASSGEGYEKLFF,TGTGCCTCGTCAGGGGAGGGATATGAAAAACTGTTTTTT
TRBJ2-5,TRBV10-3,few,.,CAISSWKGRETQYF,TGTGCCATCAGTTCCTGGAAGGGGAGGGAGACCCAGTACTTC
TRBJ1-1,TRBV6-9,.,TRBD1,CASSYSGQEDTEAFF,TGTGCCAGCAGTTATTCGGGACAGGAGGACACTGAAGCTTTCTTT
TRBJ1-3,TRBV28,.,.,CASSFLSPNTIYF,TGTGCCAGCAGTTTCCTGTCCCCAAACACCATATATTTT
TRBJ2-3,TRBV19,.,TRBD1,CASSISRGYSTDTQYF,TGTGCCAGTAGTATCAGCAGGGGGTATAGCACAGATACGCAGTATTTT
TRBJ1-5,TRBV7-8,.,.,CASSLKGVNQPQHF,TGTGCCAGCAGCTTAAAAGGGGTAAATCAGCCCCAGCATTTT
TRBJ2-5,TRBV7-9,.,.,CASSPTQHTQYF,TGTGCCAGCAGCCCGACTCAGCATACCCAGTACTTC
TRBJ2-2,TRBV9,.,.,CASSVGNPGIAGELFF,TGTGCCAGCAGCGTAGGTAACCCAGGTATCGCCGGGGAGCTGTTTTTT
TRBJ2-7,TRBV27,.,.,CASSLTGIGYEQYF,TGTGCCAGCAGTTTAACGGGGATAGGGTACGAGCAGTACTTC